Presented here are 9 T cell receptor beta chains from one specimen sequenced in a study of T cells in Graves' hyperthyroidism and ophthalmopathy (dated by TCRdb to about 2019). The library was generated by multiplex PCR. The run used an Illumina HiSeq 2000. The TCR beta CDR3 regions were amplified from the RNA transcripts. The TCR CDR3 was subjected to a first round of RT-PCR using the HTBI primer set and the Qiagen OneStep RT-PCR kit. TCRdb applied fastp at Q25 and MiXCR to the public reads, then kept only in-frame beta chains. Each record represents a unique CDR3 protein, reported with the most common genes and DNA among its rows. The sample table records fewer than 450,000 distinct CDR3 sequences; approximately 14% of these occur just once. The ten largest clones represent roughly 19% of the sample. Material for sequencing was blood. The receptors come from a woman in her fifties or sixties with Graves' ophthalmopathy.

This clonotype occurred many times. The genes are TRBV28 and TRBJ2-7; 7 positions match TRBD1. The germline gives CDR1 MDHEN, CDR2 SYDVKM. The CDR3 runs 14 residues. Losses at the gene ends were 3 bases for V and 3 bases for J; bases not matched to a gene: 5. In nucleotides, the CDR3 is TGTGCCAGCAGTTTTGGACAGGCCCTCTACGAGCAGTACTTC. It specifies CASSFGQALYEQYF. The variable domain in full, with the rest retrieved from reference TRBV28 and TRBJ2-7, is DVKVTQSSRYLVKRTGEKVFLECVQDMDHENMFWYRQDPGLGLRLIYFSYDVKMKEKGDIPEGYSVSREKKERFSLILESASTNQTSMYLCASSFGQALYEQYFGPGTRLTVT.

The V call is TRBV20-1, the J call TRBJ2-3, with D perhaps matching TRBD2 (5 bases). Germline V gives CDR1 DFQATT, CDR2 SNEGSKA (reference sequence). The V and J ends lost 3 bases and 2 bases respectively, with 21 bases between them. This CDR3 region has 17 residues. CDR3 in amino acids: CSASQPFRDSSTDTQYF. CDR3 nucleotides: TGCAGTGCTAGTCAGCCTTTCCGGGATTCGTCCACAGATACGCAGTATTTT.

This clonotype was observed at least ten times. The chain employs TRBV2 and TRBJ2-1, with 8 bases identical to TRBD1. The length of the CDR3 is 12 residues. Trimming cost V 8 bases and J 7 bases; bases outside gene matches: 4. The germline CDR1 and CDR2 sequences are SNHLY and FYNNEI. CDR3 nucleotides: TGTGCCAGCCGACAGGGGTGGAATGAGCAGTTCTTC. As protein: CASRQGWNEQFF.

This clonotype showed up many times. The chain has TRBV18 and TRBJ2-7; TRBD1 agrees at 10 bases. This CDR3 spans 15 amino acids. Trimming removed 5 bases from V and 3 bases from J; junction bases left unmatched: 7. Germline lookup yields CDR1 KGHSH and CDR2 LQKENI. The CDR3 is CASSNPGQGNYEQYF. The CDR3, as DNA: TGTGCCAGCTCAAACCCGGGACAGGGGAACTACGAGCAGTACTTC.

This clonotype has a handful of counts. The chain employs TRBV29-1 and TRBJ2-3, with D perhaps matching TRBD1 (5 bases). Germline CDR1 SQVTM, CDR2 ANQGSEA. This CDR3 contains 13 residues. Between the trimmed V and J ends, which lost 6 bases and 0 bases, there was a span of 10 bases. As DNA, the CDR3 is TGCAGCGTCGACAGCCCTAGCACAGATACGCAGTATTTT. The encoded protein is CSVDSPSTDTQYF.

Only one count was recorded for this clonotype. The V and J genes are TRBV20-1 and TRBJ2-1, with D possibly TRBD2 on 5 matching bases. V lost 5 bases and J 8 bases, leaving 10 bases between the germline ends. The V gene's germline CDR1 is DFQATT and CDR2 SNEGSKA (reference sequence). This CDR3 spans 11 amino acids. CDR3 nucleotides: TGCAGTGCTGTCAGAGGGCATGAGCAGTTCTTC. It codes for CSAVRGHEQFF.

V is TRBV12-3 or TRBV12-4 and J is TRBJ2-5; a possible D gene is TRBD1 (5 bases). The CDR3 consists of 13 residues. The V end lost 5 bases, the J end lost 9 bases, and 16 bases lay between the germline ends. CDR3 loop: CASSLDGLGAQYF. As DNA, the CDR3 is TGTGCCAGCAGTCTGGACGGGCTAGGGGCCCAGTACTTC.

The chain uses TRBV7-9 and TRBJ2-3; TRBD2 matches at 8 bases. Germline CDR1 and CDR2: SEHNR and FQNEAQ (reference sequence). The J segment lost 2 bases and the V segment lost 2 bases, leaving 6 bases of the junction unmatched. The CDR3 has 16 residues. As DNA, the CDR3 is TGTGCCAGCAGCTTACCACTAGCGGACGACACAGATACGCAGTATTTT. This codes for CASSLPLADDTDTQYF.

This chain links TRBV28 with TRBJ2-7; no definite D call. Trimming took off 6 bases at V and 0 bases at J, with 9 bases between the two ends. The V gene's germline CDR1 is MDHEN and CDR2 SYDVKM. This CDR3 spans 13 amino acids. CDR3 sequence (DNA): TGTGCCAGCAGCTGGTCCGCCTCCTACGAGCAGTACTTC. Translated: CASSWSASYEQYF. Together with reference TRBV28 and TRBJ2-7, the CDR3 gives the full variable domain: DVKVTQSSRYLVKRTGEKVFLECVQDMDHENMFWYRQDPGLGLRLIYFSYDVKMKEKGDIPEGYSVSREKKERFSLILESASTNQTSMYLCASSWSASYEQYFGPGTRLTVT.